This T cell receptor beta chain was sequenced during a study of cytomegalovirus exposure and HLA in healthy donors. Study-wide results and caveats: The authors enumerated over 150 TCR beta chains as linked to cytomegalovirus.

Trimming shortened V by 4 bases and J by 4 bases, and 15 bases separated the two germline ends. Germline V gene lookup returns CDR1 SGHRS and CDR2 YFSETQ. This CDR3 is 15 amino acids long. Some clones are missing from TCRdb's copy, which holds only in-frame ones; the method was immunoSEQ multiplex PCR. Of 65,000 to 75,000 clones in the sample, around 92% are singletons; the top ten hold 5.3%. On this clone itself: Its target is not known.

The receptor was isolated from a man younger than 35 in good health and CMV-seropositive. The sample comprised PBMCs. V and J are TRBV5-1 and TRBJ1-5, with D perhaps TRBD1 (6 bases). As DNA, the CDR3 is TGCGCCAGCAGCATTACAGGGACCCTAAATCAGCCCCAGCATTTT. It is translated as CASSITGTLNQPQHF.